Reported below is one T cell receptor (beta chain). Here immunoSEQ multiplex PCR was the method, and the copy in TCRdb shows in-frame clones only, minus some. This table holds under 85,000 clones, around 90% found once. These data originate in a study of T cell changes during pregnancy in multiple sclerosis. CDR1 is MNHEY and CDR2 is SVGAGI in the germline V gene. The CDR3 contains 13 residues. V was trimmed by 8 bases and J by 4 bases, leaving 12 bases between them. The receptor was isolated from a female donor in good health, enrolled as a control in a pregnancy study. The rearrangement links TRBV6-5 to TRBJ1-3; D not resolved. The specimen was CD4+ T cells from peripheral blood mononuclear cells, collected in the third trimester of pregnancy. The DNA of the CDR3 is TGTGCCAGCGGAGTAGGTAGAGGAAACACCATATATTTT. It yields the protein CASGVGRGNTIYF.